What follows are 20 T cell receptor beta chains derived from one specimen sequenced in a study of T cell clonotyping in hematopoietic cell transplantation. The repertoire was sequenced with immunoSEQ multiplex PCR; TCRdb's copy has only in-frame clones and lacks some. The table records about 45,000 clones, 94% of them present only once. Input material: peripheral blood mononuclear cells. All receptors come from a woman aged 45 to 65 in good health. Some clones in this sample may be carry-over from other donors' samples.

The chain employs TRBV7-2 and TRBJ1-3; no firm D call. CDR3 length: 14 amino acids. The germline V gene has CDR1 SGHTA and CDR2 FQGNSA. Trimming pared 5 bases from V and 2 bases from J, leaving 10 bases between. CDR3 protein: CASSVSRTGNTIYF. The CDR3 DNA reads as TGTGCCAGCAGCGTATCCAGGACTGGAAACACCATATATTTT.

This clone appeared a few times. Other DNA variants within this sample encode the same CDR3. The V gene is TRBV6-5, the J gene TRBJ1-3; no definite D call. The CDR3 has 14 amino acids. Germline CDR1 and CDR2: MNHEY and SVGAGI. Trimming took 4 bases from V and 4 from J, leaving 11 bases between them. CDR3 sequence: CASSSRGRGNTIYF. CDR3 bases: TGTGCCAGCAGTTCCAGAGGCAGGGGAAACACCATATATTTT.

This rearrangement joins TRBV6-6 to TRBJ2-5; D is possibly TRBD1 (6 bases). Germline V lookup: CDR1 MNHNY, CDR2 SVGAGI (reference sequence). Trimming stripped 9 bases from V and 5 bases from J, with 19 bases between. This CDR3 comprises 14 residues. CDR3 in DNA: TGTGCCAGTACCTACCCCAGGGGCGGGGAGACCCAGTACTTC. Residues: CASTYPRGGETQYF.

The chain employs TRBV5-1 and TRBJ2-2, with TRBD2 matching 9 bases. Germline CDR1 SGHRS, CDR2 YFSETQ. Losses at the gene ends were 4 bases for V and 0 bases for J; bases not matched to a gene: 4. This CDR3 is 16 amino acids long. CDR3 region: CASSPIAGANTGELFF. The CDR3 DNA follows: TGCGCCAGCAGCCCTATAGCGGGGGCGAACACCGGGGAGCTGTTTTTT. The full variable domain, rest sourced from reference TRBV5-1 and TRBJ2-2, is KAGVTQTPRYLIKTRGQQVTLSCSPISGHRSVSWYQQTPGQGLQFLFEYFSETQRNKGNFPGRFSGRQFSNSRSEMNVSTLELGDSALYLCASSPIAGANTGELFFGEGSRLTVL.

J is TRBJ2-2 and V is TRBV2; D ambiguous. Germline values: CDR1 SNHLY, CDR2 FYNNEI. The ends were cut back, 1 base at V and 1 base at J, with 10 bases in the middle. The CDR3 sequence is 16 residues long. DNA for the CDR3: TGTGCCAGCAGTGAAGAGCCAGCGAGGAACACCGGGGAGCTGTTTTTT. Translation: CASSEEPARNTGELFF.

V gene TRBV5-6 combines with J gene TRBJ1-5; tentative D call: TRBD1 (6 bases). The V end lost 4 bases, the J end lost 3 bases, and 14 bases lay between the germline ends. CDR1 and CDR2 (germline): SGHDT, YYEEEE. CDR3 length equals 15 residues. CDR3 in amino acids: CASSQSGVANQPQHF. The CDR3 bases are TGTGCCAGCAGCCAATCAGGGGTCGCCAATCAGCCCCAGCATTTT.

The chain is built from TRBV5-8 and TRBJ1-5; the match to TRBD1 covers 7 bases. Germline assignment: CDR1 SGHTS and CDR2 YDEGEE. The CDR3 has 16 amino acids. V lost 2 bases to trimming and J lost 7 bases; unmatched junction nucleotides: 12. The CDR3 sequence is CASSLLPRDSRQPQHF. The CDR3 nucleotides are TGTGCCAGCAGCTTATTACCCCGGGACAGCCGGCAGCCCCAGCATTTT.

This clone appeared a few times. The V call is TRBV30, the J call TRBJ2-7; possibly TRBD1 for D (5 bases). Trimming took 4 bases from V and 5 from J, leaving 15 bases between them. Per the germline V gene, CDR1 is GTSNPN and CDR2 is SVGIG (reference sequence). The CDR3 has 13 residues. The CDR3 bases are TGTGCCTGGACGTCAGGGTTTGTGGACGAGCAGTACTTC. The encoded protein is CAWTSGFVDEQYF.

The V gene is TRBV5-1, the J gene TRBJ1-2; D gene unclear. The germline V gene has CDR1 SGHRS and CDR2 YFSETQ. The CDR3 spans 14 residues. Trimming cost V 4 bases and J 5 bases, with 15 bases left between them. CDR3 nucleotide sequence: TGCGCCAGCAGCCCGGACGGGGAGGGTTATGGCTACACCTTC. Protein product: CASSPDGEGYGYTF.

CDR3 nucleotides: TGTGCCAGCAGCTCGGTAACAGGGCCAGATACGCAGTATTTT. It codes for CASSSVTGPDTQYF. The V and J genes are TRBV7-9 and TRBJ2-3; D may be TRBD1 (6 bases). Trimming took 4 bases from V and 4 from J, leaving 12 bases between them. Germline V gene sequence: CDR1 SEHNR, CDR2 FQNEAQ (reference sequence). The CDR3 is made up of 14 amino acids. The entire variable domain, with the rest obtained from reference TRBV7-9 and TRBJ2-3, is as follows: DTGVSQNPRHKITKRGQNVTFRCDPISEHNRLYWYRQTLGQGPEFLTYFQNEAQLEKSRLLSDRFSAERPKGSFSTLEIQRTEQGDSAMYLCASSSVTGPDTQYFGPGTRLTVL.

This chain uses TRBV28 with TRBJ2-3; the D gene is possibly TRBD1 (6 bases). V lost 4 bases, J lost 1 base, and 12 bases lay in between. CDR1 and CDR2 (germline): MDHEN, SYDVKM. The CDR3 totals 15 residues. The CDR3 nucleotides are TGTGCCAGCAGTTCCCCAGGGGCTCGCACAGATACGCAGTATTTT. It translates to CASSSPGARTDTQYF.

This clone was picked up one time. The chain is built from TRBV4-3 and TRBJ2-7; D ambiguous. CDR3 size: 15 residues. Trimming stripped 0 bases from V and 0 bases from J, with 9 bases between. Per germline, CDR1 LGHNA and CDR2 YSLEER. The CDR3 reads CASSQDARPSYEQYF. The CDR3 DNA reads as TGCGCCAGCAGCCAAGATGCCAGGCCCTCCTACGAGCAGTACTTC.

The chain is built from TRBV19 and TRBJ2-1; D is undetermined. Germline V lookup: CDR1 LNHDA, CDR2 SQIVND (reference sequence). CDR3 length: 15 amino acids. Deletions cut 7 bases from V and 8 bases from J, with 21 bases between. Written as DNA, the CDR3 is TGTGCCAGTAAGAAGGATTGGCCCCCCAGGCATGAGCAGTTCTTC. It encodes CASKKDWPPRHEQFF.

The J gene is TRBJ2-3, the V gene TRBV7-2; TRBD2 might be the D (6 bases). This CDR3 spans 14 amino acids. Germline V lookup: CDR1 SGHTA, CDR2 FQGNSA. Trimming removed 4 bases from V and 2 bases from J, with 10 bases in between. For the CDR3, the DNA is TGTGCCAGCAGCTCGGGACTCCTCACAGATACGCAGTATTTT. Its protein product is CASSSGLLTDTQYF.

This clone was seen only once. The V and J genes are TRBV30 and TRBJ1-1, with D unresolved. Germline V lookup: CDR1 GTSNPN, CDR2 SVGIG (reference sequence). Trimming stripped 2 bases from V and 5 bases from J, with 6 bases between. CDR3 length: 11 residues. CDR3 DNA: TGTGCCTGGAGTCTGGGGACTGAAGCTTTCTTT. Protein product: CAWSLGTEAFF.

The CDR3 reads CASSLENTGELFF. The CDR3 coding sequence is TGTGCCAGCAGCTTAGAAAACACCGGGGAGCTGTTTTTT. J is TRBJ2-2 and V is TRBV7-2; D unclear. CDR3 length: 13 residues. Trimming cost V 1 base and J 2 bases, with 2 bases left between them. Per the germline V gene, CDR1 is SGHTA and CDR2 is FQGNSA.

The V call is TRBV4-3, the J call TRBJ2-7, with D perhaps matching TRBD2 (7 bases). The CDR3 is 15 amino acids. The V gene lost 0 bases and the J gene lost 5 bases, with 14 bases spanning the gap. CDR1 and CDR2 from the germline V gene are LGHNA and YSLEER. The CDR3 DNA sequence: TGCGCCAGCAGCCAAGATCGGGGGGCTGGCAACGAGCAGTACTTC. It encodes CASSQDRGAGNEQYF.

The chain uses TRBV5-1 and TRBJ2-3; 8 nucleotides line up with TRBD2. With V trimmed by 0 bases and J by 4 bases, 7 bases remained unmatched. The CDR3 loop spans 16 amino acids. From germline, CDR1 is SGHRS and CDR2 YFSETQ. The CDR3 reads CASSLARGGRPDTQYF. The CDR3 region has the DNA TGCGCCAGCAGCTTGGCCCGGGGGGGCCGCCCAGATACGCAGTATTTT.

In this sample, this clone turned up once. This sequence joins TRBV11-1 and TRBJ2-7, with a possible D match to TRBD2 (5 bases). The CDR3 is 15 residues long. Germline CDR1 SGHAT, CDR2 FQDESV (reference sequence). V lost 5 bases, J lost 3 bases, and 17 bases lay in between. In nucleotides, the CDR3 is TGTGCCAGCAGCCCCGACCCGGGATTAAACTACGAGCAGTACTTC. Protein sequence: CASSPDPGLNYEQYF.

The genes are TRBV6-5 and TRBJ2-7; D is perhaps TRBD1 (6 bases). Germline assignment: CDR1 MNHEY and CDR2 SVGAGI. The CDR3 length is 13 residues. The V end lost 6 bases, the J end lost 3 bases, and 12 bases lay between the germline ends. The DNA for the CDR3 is TGTGCCAGCAGCCGCGACAGGAGCTACGAGCAGTACTTC. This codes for CASSRDRSYEQYF.